This T cell receptor beta chain originates from a study of T cell changes during pregnancy in multiple sclerosis (dated by TCRdb to between 2017 and 2020). For context, the study as a whole: In women with multiple sclerosis, the researchers looked at how the T cell repertoire shifted as pregnancy progressed.

The germline V gene yields SGHRS for CDR1 and YFSETQ for CDR2. The CDR3 measures 13 amino acids from cysteine to phenylalanine. Just CDR3 DNA is preserved here, 39 bases in frame from base 1. V is pared back by 4 bases and J by 0 bases, with 6 bases lying between the germline termini. About this clone itself: Its recognized antigen is unknown. No base quality information exists; no much larger clone differs at one position.

The protocol used for the library was the immunoSEQ multiplex PCR assay. TCRdb took over this immuneACCESS table, retaining in-frame rearrangements with V and J assigned. Such tables are incomplete; in checked studies, under half of the missing clones stem from an unresolved V gene, and the remainder is unexplained. The sample has 50,000 to 55,000 clones on record, approximately 91% of them singletons. The top ten constitute 0.5% of the sample. The material sequenced was CD4+ T cells from peripheral blood mononuclear cells, taken in the third trimester of pregnancy. The sequence came from a female donor with multiple sclerosis, enrolled in a pregnancy study. This chain is built from TRBV5-1 and TRBJ2-3, with the D gene not confidently named. Here the CDR3 is given as CASSKTSTDTQYF. The nucleotide sequence reads as follows: TGCGCCAGCAGCAAAACTAGCACAGATACGCAGTATTTT.